This T cell receptor (beta chain) is from a study of T cell responses to AZD1222 COVID-19 vaccine. The study, taken as a whole, reports: Scientists sampled the repertoires only once the peak T cell response had passed. Spike-wide coverage was observed for vaccine-associated CD4 TCRs, with dominant responses at 160-218 and 743-854. Clonal diversity was possibly underestimated, and white British individuals and females predominated among donors.

V was pared by 6 bases and J by 6 bases, with 14 bases between. CDR3 size: 14 residues. In germline, CDR1 is SNHLY, CDR2 FYNNEI. As for this clone: The antigen remains unidentified.

TCRdb's copy holds only in-frame clones and misses some; the assay was immunoSEQ multiplex PCR. The sample includes around 140,000 clones, roughly 93% of them seen just once. This chain links TRBV2 with TRBJ1-4; possibly TRBD1 for D (6 bases). Here the sequenced sample was peripheral blood, taken after recovery from COVID-19. The origin of this receptor is an adult who had recovered from COVID-19. CDR3 in DNA: TGTGCCAGCAGGTCCGGGACACTGGATGAAAAACTGTTTTTT. Amino acid sequence: CASRSGTLDEKLFF.